A few counts support the clone carrying this TCR beta chain. The antigen is not known. Treatment given: 15 to 20 received Ad26.COV2.S at low or high dose, single or two shots; roughly 5 received placebo; per-sample allocation not given. The samples were gathered on day 63 after the first injection of vaccine or placebo. The data were produced by immunoSEQ multiplex PCR, yet TCRdb's version contains in-frame clones alone and is incomplete. The data show around 420,000 clones, around nine tenths seen once. This entry belongs to a study of Ad26.COV2.S vaccination and SARS-CoV-2 variants. Study-wide points: The placebo group had lower spike-specific TCR breadth than the vaccine recipients did. Breadth and depth estimates from TCRs may understate total T cell responses.

This specimen was peripheral blood, taken in a trial of Ad26.COV2.S vaccine versus placebo. This TCR came from a person aged 18-60 years who received the Ad26.COV2.S COVID-19 vaccine or a placebo.

The CDR3 reads CASSYSGNDQPQHF. The CDR3 DNA follows: TGTGCCAGCAGTTACTCGGGGAATGATCAGCCCCAGCATTTT. The gene calls are TRBV6-6 and TRBJ1-5; D gene uncertain. The CDR3 is 14 residues long. V lost 0 bases and J lost 5, with 8 bases in between. From germline, CDR1 is MNHNY and CDR2 SVGAGI (reference sequence).